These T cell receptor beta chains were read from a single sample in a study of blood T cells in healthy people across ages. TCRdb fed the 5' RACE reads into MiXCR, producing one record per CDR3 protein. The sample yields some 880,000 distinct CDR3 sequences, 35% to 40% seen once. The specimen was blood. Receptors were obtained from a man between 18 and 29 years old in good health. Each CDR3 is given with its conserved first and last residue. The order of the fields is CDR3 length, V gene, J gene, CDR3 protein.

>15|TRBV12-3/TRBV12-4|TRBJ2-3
CASSLSGGQADTQYF
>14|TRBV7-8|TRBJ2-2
CASSLMAGVGELFF
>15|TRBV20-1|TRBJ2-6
CSAVDRGSAANVLTF
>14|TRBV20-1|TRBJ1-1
CSASPQGIDTEAFF
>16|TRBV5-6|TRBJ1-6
CASSLVGNPYNSPLHF
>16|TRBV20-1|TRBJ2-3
CSARVPDREGTDTQYF
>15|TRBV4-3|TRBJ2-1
CASSQERVVYNEQFF
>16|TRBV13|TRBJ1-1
CASSFARRVRGTEAFF
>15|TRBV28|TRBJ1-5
CASSPALAGARPQHF
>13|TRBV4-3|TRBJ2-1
CATGGPSYNEQFF
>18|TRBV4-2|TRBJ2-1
CASSQEAGGPRSYNEQFF
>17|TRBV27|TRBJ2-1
CASSSSSEGRPYNEQFF
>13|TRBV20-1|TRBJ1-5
CSASDTVNQPQHF
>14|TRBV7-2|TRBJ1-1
CASRKGQVPTEAFF
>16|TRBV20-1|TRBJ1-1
CSASYLGDRMNTEAFF
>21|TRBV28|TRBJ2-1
CASSLFLGGTGDFREGNEQFF
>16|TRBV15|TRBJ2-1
CATSRVGTGSYNEQFF
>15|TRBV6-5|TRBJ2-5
CASSYSRGFSETQYF
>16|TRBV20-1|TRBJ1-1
CSARDGTGGRGTETFF
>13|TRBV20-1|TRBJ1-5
CSAVDSSNQPQHF
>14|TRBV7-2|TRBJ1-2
CASSLEVTNYGYTF
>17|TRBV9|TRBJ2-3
CASSVGSSRVISDTQYF
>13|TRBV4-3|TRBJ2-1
CASSGGGASEQFF
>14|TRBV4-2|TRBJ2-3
CASSQDLQGDTQYF